Shown below are 23 T cell receptor beta chains from a single sample sequenced in a study of shared clonotypes between healthy human individuals. The assay was immunoSEQ multiplex PCR, and TCRdb's table has in-frame clones only and misses some. Of over 2 million clones listed, 85% to 95% are singletons. Sequenced sample: naive CD4+ T cells sorted from blood. Noted subset: CD45RA+ positively selected. Receptors were obtained from a man aged 18-30 years in good health.

The chain recombines TRBV10-2 with TRBJ1-5, with D hard to call. Per the germline V gene, CDR1 is WSHSY and CDR2 is SAAADI. V was trimmed by 4 bases and J by 4 bases, leaving 17 bases between them. CDR3 length: 16 residues. The CDR3: CASSATAPLQNQPQHF. The CDR3 DNA reads TGCGCCAGCAGTGCAACAGCCCCGCTCCAGAATCAGCCCCAGCATTTT.

The chain uses TRBV6-6 and TRBJ2-7; the D gene is possibly TRBD1 (5 bases). The V end was cut by 4 bases, the J end by 7 bases, with 23 bases between. The CDR3 spans 16 residues. The germline V gene has CDR1 MNHNY and CDR2 SVGAGI (reference sequence). CDR3: CASSWVSSREGSEQYF. CDR3 nucleotides: TGTGCCAGCAGTTGGGTCTCGTCCAGGGAAGGCTCTGAGCAGTACTTC.

This chain uses TRBV6-6 with TRBJ2-7; D is perhaps TRBD2 (6 bases). The CDR3 extends over 14 amino acids. Trimming left V 5 bases short and J 2 bases short, with 13 bases between. Germline V gives CDR1 MNHNY, CDR2 SVGAGI (reference sequence). CDR3 region: CASSLQTRTYEQYF. Written as DNA, the CDR3 is TGTGCCAGCAGTCTGCAGACTAGAACCTACGAGCAGTACTTC.

The CDR3 bases are TGTGCCAGCAGCTTAGCGCTCGACAGGCCCCAGGGGCCCCAGCATTTT. Its translation: CASSLALDRPQGPQHF. The rearrangement uses TRBV7-8 and TRBJ1-5; D is perhaps TRBD1 (6 bases). The V gene lost 0 bases and the J gene lost 9 bases, with 18 bases spanning the gap. This CDR3 spans 16 amino acids. The germline V gene has CDR1 SGHVS and CDR2 FQNEAQ.

Of note for this clone: Other DNA sequences in the sample encode the same CDR3. The V and J genes are TRBV7-2 and TRBJ1-2; perhaps TRBD1 as D (6 bases). This CDR3 spans 14 amino acids. Germline V gene data show CDR1 as SGHTA and CDR2 as FQGNSA. V was shortened by 5 bases and J by 0 bases, with 10 bases between the two germline ends. CDR3 sequence: CASSPRQANYGYTF. The CDR3 nucleotides read TGTGCCAGCAGCCCCCGACAGGCTAACTATGGCTACACCTTC.

This chain connects TRBV27 to TRBJ1-5; 7 bases are a match to TRBD1. Trimming removed 6 bases from V and 5 bases from J; junction bases left unmatched: 10. Germline V lookup: CDR1 MNHEY, CDR2 SMNVEV (reference sequence). This CDR3 is 15 amino acids long. Here the CDR3 reads CASSQGGWLYQPQHF. The DNA for the CDR3 is TGTGCCAGCAGCCAGGGGGGGTGGCTATATCAGCCCCAGCATTTT.

The rearrangement links TRBV7-9 to TRBJ1-5; 7 bases match TRBD1. CDR1 is SEHNR and CDR2 is FQNEAQ in the germline V gene (reference sequence). Losses at the gene ends were 1 base for V and 4 bases for J; bases not matched to a gene: 7. The CDR3 has 16 residues. CDR3 coding DNA: TGTGCCAGCAGCTTAGGAGGTCAGGGGGAAAATCAGCCCCAGCATTTT. The encoded protein is CASSLGGQGENQPQHF.

The count of this clone is one. CDR3 bases: TGTGCCAGCAGTGAGGGTACTCTTAACTATGGCTACACCTTC. Amino acid sequence: CASSEGTLNYGYTF. The chain couples TRBV6-1 to TRBJ1-2; D unresolved. The CDR3 sequence is 14 residues long. In germline, CDR1 is MNHNS, CDR2 SASEGT. V was pared by 3 bases and J by 1 base, with 9 bases between.

V usage is TRBV5-4 and J usage is TRBJ2-5, with TRBD2 matching over 12 bases. Germline values: CDR1 SGHNT, CDR2 YYREEE (reference sequence). The CDR3 contains 17 residues. The J segment lost 1 base and the V segment lost 1 base, leaving 5 bases of the junction unmatched. CDR3 protein: CASSLPGLAGFQETQYF. CDR3 nucleotides: TGTGCCAGCAGCTTGCCGGGACTAGCGGGCTTCCAAGAGACCCAGTACTTC.

Of note for this clone: The same CDR3 also results from other DNA sequences found in this sample. The rearrangement links TRBV27 to TRBJ1-5; D gene unclear. The CDR3 is 12 amino acids. V gave up 3 bases and J gave up 4 bases, with 4 bases separating them. Germline lookup yields CDR1 MNHEY and CDR2 SMNVEV (reference sequence). The chain's CDR3 is CASSFLNQPQHF. The DNA for the CDR3 is TGTGCCAGCAGTTTCCTTAATCAGCCCCAGCATTTT.

Notes on this clone: The sample holds other DNA sequences that translate to the same CDR3. The V gene is TRBV2, the J gene TRBJ1-5; possible D gene TRBD1, 6 bases. Trimming removed 5 bases at V and 0 bases at J, with 11 bases between. The CDR3 spans 15 residues. Germline-derived CDR1 and CDR2 are SNHLY and FYNNEI. DNA of the CDR3: TGTGCCAGCAGTCTCCAGGGGAATAGCAATCAGCCCCAGCATTTT. Protein: CASSLQGNSNQPQHF. Full variable domain (remainder filled in from reference TRBV2 and TRBJ1-5): EPEVTQTPSHQVTQMGQEVILRCVPISNHLYFYWYRQILGQKVEFLVSFYNNEISEKSEIFDDQFSVERPDGSNFTLKIRSTKLEDSAMYFCASSLQGNSNQPQHFGDGTRLSIL.

V and J are TRBV5-1 and TRBJ2-7; D is perhaps TRBD1 (5 bases). The CDR3 extends over 14 amino acids. Germline CDR1 and CDR2: SGHRS and YFSETQ. The V and J ends lost 9 bases and 0 bases respectively, with 16 bases between them. The DNA of the CDR3 is TGCGCCACCAAAGGGGAACCGAGCTCCTACGAGCAGTACTTC. Protein product: CATKGEPSSYEQYF.

On this clone: Other DNA sequences in the sample encode the same CDR3. This chain joins TRBV30 and TRBJ2-3; 7 nucleotides align to TRBD2. The CDR3 length is 15 residues. V lost 0 bases to trimming and J lost 2 bases; unmatched junction nucleotides: 5. CDR1 and CDR2 from the germline V gene are GTSNPN and SVGIG (reference sequence). CDR3 sequence reads: CAWSVRLADTDTQYF. In DNA form, the CDR3 reads TGTGCCTGGAGTGTGAGGCTAGCGGACACAGATACGCAGTATTTT.

The V call is TRBV18, the J call TRBJ1-2; D is unclear. Germline lookup yields CDR1 KGHSH and CDR2 LQKENI. With 3 bases removed from V and 8 bases from J, the gap between germline ends came to 13 bases. The CDR3 covers 13 residues. The CDR3 loop is CASSPQAGNGYTF. The DNA of the CDR3 is TGTGCCAGCTCACCGCAGGCGGGGAACGGCTACACCTTC.

This rearrangement joins TRBV29-1 to TRBJ2-7; TRBD2 is a possible D gene (5 bases). The V and J ends lost 1 base and 5 bases respectively, with 12 bases between them. Germline CDR1 reads SQVTM; CDR2 reads ANQGSEA. The CDR3 covers 13 residues. The CDR3 region is CSVEASSGDEQYF. The CDR3 bases are TGCAGCGTTGAAGCGTCGTCCGGGGACGAGCAGTACTTC.

As DNA, the CDR3 is TGTGCCAGCAGCTTACGGGACAGCTATAACTATGGCTACACCTTC. Its translation: CASSLRDSYNYGYTF. The V call is TRBV5-6, the J call TRBJ1-2; 7 positions match TRBD1. The germline V gene encodes CDR1 SGHDT and CDR2 YYEEEE. J lost 1 base, V lost 2 bases, and 5 bases had no gene match. This CDR3 contains 15 residues.

This chain uses TRBV27 with TRBJ2-2; tentative D call: TRBD2 (6 bases). Trimming stripped 8 bases from V and 3 bases from J, with 16 bases between. The CDR3 loop spans 15 amino acids. Germline-derived CDR1 and CDR2 are MNHEY and SMNVEV (reference sequence). The CDR3 sequence: CASCPTSIHTGELFF. CDR3 coding DNA: TGTGCCAGCTGCCCGACTAGTATCCACACCGGGGAGCTGTTTTTT.

The chain uses TRBV7-2 and TRBJ2-6; no firm D call. V was cut by 5 bases and J by 0 bases, with 14 bases left in between. The CDR3 contains 17 residues. CDR1 and CDR2 from the germline V gene are SGHTA and FQGNSA. The CDR3 region is CASSISPGLSGANVLTF. The CDR3 DNA reads TGTGCCAGCAGCATCTCCCCGGGTCTCTCTGGGGCCAACGTCCTGACTTTC.

The gene calls are TRBV7-9 and TRBJ2-2; weak D call: TRBD1 (6 bases). The germline gives CDR1 SEHNR, CDR2 FQNEAQ (reference sequence). CDR3 length: 14 amino acids. The ends were cut back, 0 bases at V and 4 bases at J, with 6 bases in the middle. The CDR3 loop is CASSLAGATGELFF. The CDR3 DNA reads as TGTGCCAGCAGCTTAGCGGGGGCCACCGGGGAGCTGTTTTTT.

This clone was seen only once. The rearrangement joins TRBV12-5 to TRBJ2-7; 10 bases are shared with TRBD2. The CDR3 runs to 18 residues. The V gene's germline CDR1 is LGHNT and CDR2 FRNRAP. V was clipped by 2 bases and J by 0 bases; unmatched bases: 10. This chain's CDR3 is CASGLFPTSGSSSYEQYF. DNA of the CDR3: TGTGCTAGTGGTTTGTTTCCGACTAGCGGGTCGAGCTCCTACGAGCAGTACTTC.

The CDR3 here is CASSYRVGHEQYF. Here the CDR3 DNA reads TGTGCCAGCAGCTACAGGGTTGGTCACGAGCAGTACTTC. The V gene is TRBV7-2, the J gene TRBJ2-7, with a weak D call TRBD1 (6 bases). CDR3 length equals 13 residues. Trimming stripped 4 bases from V and 5 bases from J, with 12 bases between. Germline CDR1 is SGHTA and CDR2 is FQGNSA.

The chain employs TRBV7-2 and TRBJ2-1; no reliable D call. The V gene's germline CDR1 is SGHTA and CDR2 FQGNSA. The V end lost 2 bases, the J end lost 10 bases, and 6 bases lay between the germline ends. The CDR3 has 11 amino acids. The CDR3 region is CASSLWVEQFF. The CDR3 DNA reads as TGTGCCAGCAGCTTATGGGTCGAGCAGTTCTTC.

This clone was counted once. The CDR3 spells CASSIRQGAITEAFF. CDR3 sequence (DNA): TGTGCCAGTAGTATTAGGCAGGGGGCAATCACTGAAGCTTTCTTT. V is TRBV19 and J is TRBJ1-1; 8 bases match TRBD1. Looked up from germline, CDR1 is LNHDA and CDR2 is SQIVND (reference sequence). V trimming: 3 bases; J trimming: 4 bases; junction bases outside the gene matches: 7. This CDR3 comprises 15 residues.